This T cell receptor beta chain was observed in a study of blood T cell repertoires in COVID-19. As for the study in general: COVID-19 samples collected from the United States, Italy and Spain covered acute and convalescent phases. T cells, B-cell-depleted T cells, or PBMCs provided the cDNA or gDNA that served as material.

Per the original methods: Amplification of reference gene primers was used by the study to estimate nucleated cell counts. Measured with immunoSEQ multiplex PCR; TCRdb has only the in-frame clones, and not every one. The V and J calls and the clone size are those of that table, but D and trimming were determined from the DNA. The sample holds around 170,000 clones, roughly 88% seen once. The ends were cut back, 1 base at V and 0 bases at J, with 7 bases in the middle. The CDR3 runs to 16 residues. Germline V CDR1 and CDR2: MNHEY, SVGAGI. The specimen sequenced was peripheral blood. The chain uses TRBV6-5 and TRBJ1-6; no firm D call. The receptor was isolated from a woman aged 55-69 years with acute or convalescent COVID-19. CDR3 in DNA: TGTGCCAGCAGTTACTACGTGAGCTCCTATAATTCACCCCTCCACTTT. Its protein is CASSYYVSSYNSPLHF.